One sample yielded the 21 T cell receptor beta chains listed below, sequenced in a study of blood T cell repertoires in COVID-19. Sequencing was performed with immunoSEQ multiplex PCR; in TCRdb, only in-frame clones are kept and a portion is missing. This sample carries about 280,000 clones, approximately 80% of them seen once, and the ten largest clones take roughly 5.3%. The sequenced sample consisted of PBMCs or T cells enriched from blood (not recorded which). The receptors stem from a man in his forties who had been exposed to COVID-19.

The gene calls are TRBV24-1 and TRBJ2-7, with D possibly TRBD2 on 7 matching bases. This CDR3 contains 13 residues. Germline CDR1 KGHDR, CDR2 SFDVKD. Trimming took 4 bases from V and 6 from J, leaving 12 bases between them. The CDR3 protein is CATSDPRGGEQYF. CDR3 nucleotide sequence: TGTGCCACCAGTGACCCGAGGGGGGGCGAGCAGTACTTC.

CDR3 nucleotide sequence: TGTGCCACCAGTGATCCGAATTACAGGGAATCTCCTGAAGCTTTCTTT. Translated: CATSDPNYRESPEAFF. V usage is TRBV24-1 and J usage is TRBJ1-1, with a tentative D call TRBD1 (6 bases). The CDR3 runs to 16 residues. Germline-derived CDR1 and CDR2 are KGHDR and SFDVKD. V was pared by 3 bases and J by 6 bases, with 19 bases between.

The rearrangement joins TRBV11-2 to TRBJ1-1; D is uncertain. Germline V gene sequence: CDR1 SGHAT, CDR2 FQNNGV. The V and J ends lost 1 base and 2 bases respectively, with 5 bases between them. The CDR3 is 13 residues long. CDR3 region: CASSLGANTEAFF. Written as DNA, the CDR3 is TGTGCCAGCAGCTTAGGAGCAAACACTGAAGCTTTCTTT.

This CDR3 is CASSFSGWETQYF. CDR3 sequence (DNA): TGTGCCAGCAGTTTTTCAGGGTGGGAGACCCAGTACTTC. The chain combines TRBV12-3 or TRBV12-4 with TRBJ2-5; the D gene is possibly TRBD1 (5 bases). This CDR3 region has 13 residues. Between the trimmed V and J ends, which lost 3 bases and 5 bases, there was a span of 10 bases.

The CDR3 loop reads CATSRDRGLDTQYF. In DNA form, the CDR3 reads TGTGCCACCAGCCGGGACAGGGGGCTTGATACGCAGTATTTT. The chain has TRBV15 and TRBJ2-3, with TRBD1 identical over 12 bases. The germline gives CDR1 LNHNV, CDR2 YYDKDF (reference sequence). Trimming removed 5 bases from V and 6 bases from J; junction bases left unmatched: 3. This CDR3 is 14 amino acids long.

The gene calls are TRBV11-3 and TRBJ2-2, with unresolved D. Trimming stripped 3 bases from V and 3 bases from J, with 17 bases between. The CDR3 is 17 amino acids. Germline CDR1 and CDR2: SGHNT and YENEEA. Here the CDR3 reads CASSFGGARRDTGELFF. As DNA, the CDR3 is TGTGCCAGCAGCTTTGGTGGAGCCCGCCGTGACACCGGGGAGCTGTTTTTT.

As concerns this clone: Mismatch with germline at one junction end may stem from a read error. V and J are TRBV5-1 and TRBJ2-3; TRBD2 matches 7 bases. This CDR3 is built from 21 residues. Germline V lookup: CDR1 SGHRS, CDR2 YFSETQ. Written as DNA, the CDR3 is TGCGCCAGCAGAGTCCGCGCGACTAGCTTATTAATGGGAACTAGCACAGATACGCGGTATTTT. Translated, it gives CASRVRATSLLMGTSTDTRYF. Together with reference TRBV5-1 and TRBJ2-3, the CDR3 gives the full variable domain: KAGVTQTPRYLIKTRGQQVTLSCSPISGHRSVSWYQQTPGQGLQFLFEYFSETQRNKGNFPGRFSGRQFSNSRSEMNVSTLELGDSALYLCASRVRATSLLMGTSTDTRYFGPGTRLTVL.

The rearrangement joins TRBV20-1 to TRBJ2-3, with a possible D match to TRBD1 (6 bases). V lost 3 bases and J 3 bases, leaving 13 bases between the germline ends. Germline V gene lookup returns CDR1 DFQATT and CDR2 SNEGSKA (reference sequence). The CDR3 runs 14 residues. CDR3 DNA sequence: TGCAGTGCTAGTCCTGGGGGCCTTACAGATACGCAGTATTTT. Protein product: CSASPGGLTDTQYF.

V is TRBV6-5 and J is TRBJ2-5; 13 bases agree with TRBD2. The CDR3 length is 15 residues. The germline V gene has CDR1 MNHEY and CDR2 SVGAGI. V shed 7 bases and J 4 bases; nucleotides not matched to a gene: 6. CDR3 in amino acids: CASKRLAGGGETQYF. CDR3 DNA: TGTGCCAGCAAGAGACTAGCGGGAGGTGGAGAGACCCAGTACTTC.

V and J are TRBV19 and TRBJ1-4; 12 positions agree with TRBD1. The CDR3 spans 17 residues. Germline V gene data show CDR1 as LNHDA and CDR2 as SQIVND (reference sequence). Unmatched junction bases numbered 1, after V lost 0 bases and J lost 2 bases. Here the CDR3 reads CASSIEGQGATNEKLFF. CDR3 DNA: TGTGCCAGTAGTATAGAGGGACAGGGGGCGACTAATGAAAAACTGTTTTTT.

The chain combines TRBV7-2 with TRBJ2-7, with TRBD2 matching over 11 bases. Germline V lookup: CDR1 SGHTA, CDR2 FQGNSA. There are 16 residues in the CDR3. V was pared by 3 bases and J by 3 bases, with 7 bases of the junction left unmatched. In DNA, the CDR3 is TGTGCCAGCAGCTTTGGGCGACTAGCGGGAAACTACGAGCAGTACTTC. Translating gives CASSFGRLAGNYEQYF.

The J gene is TRBJ2-3, the V gene TRBV5-1, with 8 bases matching TRBD1. V trimming: 3 bases; J trimming: 4 bases; junction bases outside the gene matches: 13. This CDR3 comprises 17 residues. The germline V gene encodes CDR1 SGHRS and CDR2 YFSETQ. The CDR3 DNA is TGCGCCAGCAGCTCACTAGGGTCCAGGGGGCGCCCAGATACGCAGTATTTT. Encoded protein: CASSSLGSRGRPDTQYF.

This clone was seen only a few times. The V gene is TRBV5-1, the J gene TRBJ2-4; D is possibly TRBD2 (5 bases). Germline-derived CDR1 and CDR2 are SGHRS and YFSETQ. The CDR3 sequence is 14 residues long. Between the trimmed V and J ends, which lost 6 bases and 9 bases, there was a span of 19 bases. CDR3 residues: CASKLARQSGIQYF. The CDR3, as DNA: TGCGCCAGCAAATTAGCGCGGCAGTCGGGCATTCAGTACTTC.

Notes on this clone: The same CDR3 can be traced to other DNA sequences in this sample. The chain links TRBV29-1 to TRBJ2-4; weak D call: TRBD2 (7 bases). V was clipped by 2 bases and J by 7 bases, with 12 bases between them. Germline CDR1 and CDR2: SQVTM and ANQGSEA. CDR3 length: 13 amino acids. The CDR3 DNA reads as TGCAGCGTTGAACAGGGAGGGGGTAACATTCAGTACTTC. Its protein is CSVEQGGGNIQYF.

The J gene is TRBJ2-1, the V gene TRBV7-6; no definite D call. This CDR3 region has 12 residues. CDR1 and CDR2 from the germline V gene are SGHVS and FNYEAQ. Deletions cut 5 bases from V and 7 bases from J, with 9 bases between. The CDR3 sequence is CASSPDSNEQFF. Written as DNA, the CDR3 is TGTGCCAGCAGCCCAGATTCAAATGAGCAGTTCTTC.

This sequence joins TRBV5-6 and TRBJ1-5; 9 bases are shared with TRBD1. The germline V gene encodes CDR1 SGHDT and CDR2 YYEEEE. CDR3 length: 15 amino acids. The V segment lost 3 bases and the J segment 5 bases; nucleotides outside the gene matches: 6. This CDR3 reads CASSSGQGNDQPQHF. The CDR3 DNA follows: TGTGCCAGCAGCTCAGGACAGGGGAACGATCAGCCCCAGCATTTT.

The genes are TRBV4-2 and TRBJ2-3; TRBD1 matches 10 bases. V trimming: 4 bases; J trimming: 2 bases; junction bases outside the gene matches: 6. Germline-derived CDR1 and CDR2 are LGHNA and YNFKEQ. The CDR3 is 16 amino acids. For the CDR3, the DNA is TGTGCCAGCAGCCTCGGACAGGGGGGCAACACAGATACGCAGTATTTT. Translation gives CASSLGQGGNTDTQYF.

This chain joins TRBV5-6 and TRBJ2-1; weak D call: TRBD1 (6 bases). V lost 1 base, J lost 6 bases, and 8 bases lay in between. CDR3 size: 13 residues. The V gene's germline CDR1 is SGHDT and CDR2 YYEEEE. The CDR3 loop is CASSLTGFNEQFF. For the CDR3, the DNA is TGTGCCAGCAGCTTGACAGGGTTCAATGAGCAGTTCTTC. The entire variable domain, with the rest obtained from reference TRBV5-6 and TRBJ2-1, is as follows: DAGVTQSPTHLIKTRGQQVTLRCSPKSGHDTVSWYQQALGQGPQFIFQYYEEEERQRGNFPDRFSGHQFPNYSSELNVNALLLGDSALYLCASSLTGFNEQFFGPGTRLTVL.

The rearrangement links TRBV7-9 to TRBJ1-1; 8 bases align to TRBD1. The CDR3 runs to 14 residues. Germline-derived CDR1 and CDR2 are SEHNR and FQNEAQ (reference sequence). Trimming took 3 bases from V and 3 from J; bases not matched to a gene: 3. CDR3 DNA sequence: TGTGCCAGCAGCTTGGGACAGGCGGACACTGAAGCTTTCTTT. As protein: CASSLGQADTEAFF.

The chain uses TRBV19 and TRBJ2-3; 13 positions agree with TRBD2. Germline V lookup: CDR1 LNHDA, CDR2 SQIVND (reference sequence). The CDR3 covers 19 residues. The V gene end was trimmed by 3 bases and the J gene end by 2 bases; junction bases not matched to a gene: 11. CDR3: CASSMAGLAGRIDTDTQYF. CDR3 sequence (DNA): TGTGCCAGTAGTATGGCGGGACTAGCGGGGCGAATAGACACAGATACGCAGTATTTT.

The chain is built from TRBV12-3 or TRBV12-4 and TRBJ2-1; D is ambiguous. V dropped 3 bases and J dropped 6 bases, with 3 bases sitting between them. The CDR3 contains 11 residues. CDR3 DNA: TGTGCCAGCAGTTTCGGCAATGAGCAGTTCTTC. The encoded protein is CASSFGNEQFF.